The 20 T cell receptor beta chains listed next were all sequenced from one sample in a study of blood T cell repertoires in COVID-19. The assay was immunoSEQ multiplex PCR, and TCRdb's table has in-frame clones only and misses some. The sample includes some 170,000 clones, around 90% seen only once; the top ten take more than 1.5%. The material sequenced was peripheral blood. The receptors stem from a woman aged 45-65 years with acute or convalescent COVID-19.

The chain is built from TRBV7-3 and TRBJ2-5; D may be TRBD2 (7 bases). The CDR3 contains 16 residues. CDR1 SGHTA and CDR2 FQGTGA come from the germline V gene. With 1 base removed from V and 3 bases from J, the gap between germline ends came to 15 bases. For the CDR3, the DNA is TGTGCCAGCAGCTTAAATAGGCGGGGGCCAAAAGAGACCCAGTACTTC. This translates into CASSLNRRGPKETQYF. Full variable domain (outside the CDR3, taken from reference TRBV7-3 and TRBJ2-5): GAGVSQTPSNKVTEKGKYVELRCDPISGHTALYWYRQSLGQGPEFLIYFQGTGAADDSGLPNDRFFAVRPEGSVSTLKIQRTERGDSAVYLCASSLNRRGPKETQYFGPGTRLLVL.

The rearrangement uses TRBV19 and TRBJ2-5; 7 bases are a match to TRBD2. The CDR3 runs 14 residues. Unmatched junction bases numbered 12, after V lost 10 bases and J lost 4 bases. Germline V gene data show CDR1 as LNHDA and CDR2 as SQIVND (reference sequence). The CDR3, as DNA: TGTGCCACGTCAAGATGGGGAGGGAGAGAGACCCAGTACTTC. Its translation: CATSRWGGRETQYF.

The chain combines TRBV5-4 with TRBJ2-7; TRBD2 matches 10 bases. This CDR3 contains 15 residues. V lost 4 bases and J lost 5; bases outside the gene matches: 9. CDR1 and CDR2 from the germline V gene are SGHNT and YYREEE (reference sequence). In DNA form, the CDR3 reads TGTGCCAGCAGCCCTAGCGGGGGAACTTTCCACGAGCAGTACTTC. Protein product: CASSPSGGTFHEQYF.

The genes are TRBV5-1 and TRBJ2-3, with a possible D match to TRBD1 (7 bases). The CDR3 contains 15 residues. V was shortened by 5 bases and J by 0 bases, with 13 bases between the two germline ends. Germline assignment: CDR1 SGHRS and CDR2 YFSETQ. The CDR3, as DNA: TGCGCCAGCAGTACGACAGGGACTAGCACAGATACGCAGTATTTT. It translates to CASSTTGTSTDTQYF. Complete variable domain (other parts from reference TRBV5-1 and TRBJ2-3): KAGVTQTPRYLIKTRGQQVTLSCSPISGHRSVSWYQQTPGQGLQFLFEYFSETQRNKGNFPGRFSGRQFSNSRSEMNVSTLELGDSALYLCASSTTGTSTDTQYFGPGTRLTVL.

J is TRBJ2-7 and V is TRBV5-8, with D possibly being TRBD1 (6 bases). Germline V gives CDR1 SGHTS, CDR2 YDEGEE. Deletions cut 3 bases from V and 5 bases from J, with 18 bases between. The CDR3 has 15 residues. Here the CDR3 DNA reads TGTGCCAGCAGCTCATTGGCGCAGGGGATTGACGAGCAGTACTTC. Translated: CASSSLAQGIDEQYF.

The V call is TRBV6-5, the J call TRBJ1-5, with a possible D match to TRBD1 (6 bases). Germline V gene data show CDR1 as MNHEY and CDR2 as SVGAGI. This CDR3 has 16 residues. V lost 4 bases, J lost 2 bases, and 15 bases lay in between. The CDR3 DNA follows: TGTGCCAGCAGTTTCAGTCGGACAGCCCGCAATCAGCCCCAGCATTTT. It is translated as CASSFSRTARNQPQHF.

V usage is TRBV18 and J usage is TRBJ1-4; D not certain. The germline V gene has CDR1 KGHSH and CDR2 LQKENI. The CDR3 contains 16 residues. Trimming took 3 bases from V and 12 from J, leaving 23 bases between them. CDR3 DNA: TGTGCCAGCTCACCGCTGCACATTTCAACTAATGAGGAACTGTTTTTT. Protein sequence: CASSPLHISTNEELFF.

The rearrangement uses TRBV5-5 and TRBJ1-5, with D possibly being TRBD1 (6 bases). V shed 3 bases and J shed 1 base, with 14 bases lying between them. The CDR3 runs 16 residues. Germline loops: CDR1 SGHKS, CDR2 YYEKEE (reference sequence). This CDR3 reads CASSSLQTGSNQPQHF. In nucleotides, the CDR3 is TGTGCCAGCAGCTCACTCCAAACAGGGAGCAATCAGCCCCAGCATTTT.

The V call is TRBV4-1, the J call TRBJ1-4; D is possibly TRBD1 (6 bases). Between the trimmed V and J ends, which lost 5 bases and 5 bases, there was a span of 24 bases. CDR3 length: 18 residues. Germline assignment: CDR1 MGHRA and CDR2 YSYEKL. In DNA, the CDR3 is TGCGCCAGCAGCTCTGTTTGGGTATGGACAGCGGGGAATGAAAAACTGTTTTTT. It is translated as CASSSVWVWTAGNEKLFF.

This rearrangement joins TRBV7-2 to TRBJ2-7, with TRBD1 matching 9 bases. V lost 4 bases, J lost 6 bases, and 10 bases stayed unmatched. Germline-derived CDR1 and CDR2 are SGHTA and FQGNSA. The CDR3 is 15 residues long. For the CDR3, the DNA is TGTGCCAGCAGCTCTAGGGGGACAGGGATTCTCGAGCAGTACTTC. Translating gives CASSSRGTGILEQYF.

The chain carries TRBV27 and TRBJ1-4, with TRBD1 matching 9 bases. Germline-derived CDR1 and CDR2 are MNHEY and SMNVEV (reference sequence). V dropped 6 bases and J dropped 6; count of bases not matched to a gene: 11. The CDR3 contains 16 residues. The CDR3 region is CASRFYPGQGDEKLFF. CDR3 nucleotide sequence: TGTGCCAGCAGGTTCTACCCGGGACAGGGAGATGAAAAACTGTTTTTT.

The J gene is TRBJ1-5, the V gene TRBV4-3; D is perhaps TRBD1 (5 bases). V lost 1 base to trimming and J lost 5 bases, with 12 bases between them. Germline V lookup: CDR1 LGHNA, CDR2 YSLEER. The CDR3 sequence is 15 residues long. The chain's CDR3 is CASSQGGGGDQPQHF. The CDR3 nucleotides are TGCGCCAGCAGCCAAGGTGGTGGAGGGGATCAGCCCCAGCATTTT.

The rearrangement uses TRBV19 and TRBJ1-2; no clear D gene. The CDR3 contains 11 residues. Per the germline V gene, CDR1 is LNHDA and CDR2 is SQIVND (reference sequence). The ends were cut back, 7 bases at V and 2 bases at J, with 5 bases in the middle. The CDR3 sequence is CASTGNYGYTF. The CDR3 DNA reads TGTGCCAGTACAGGAAACTATGGCTACACCTTC. Together with reference TRBV19 and TRBJ1-2, the CDR3 gives the full variable domain: DGGITQSPKYLFRKEGQNVTLSCEQNLNHDAMYWYRQDPGQGLRLIYYSQIVNDFQKGDIAEGYSVSREKKESFPLTVTSAQKNPTAFYLCASTGNYGYTFGSGTRLTVV.

The chain employs TRBV7-7 and TRBJ2-2, with 9 bases identical to TRBD1. V shed 5 bases, J shed 5 bases, and the junction held 6 bases outside the gene matches. Germline values: CDR1 SSHAT, CDR2 FNYEAQ (reference sequence). CDR3 length: 15 amino acids. As DNA, the CDR3 is TGTGCCAGCAGCCCACAGGGGGCAGGTACCGGGGAGCTGTTTTTT. Amino acid sequence: CASSPQGAGTGELFF.

This chain uses TRBV7-9 with TRBJ1-5; D unresolved. The CDR3 is 13 amino acids. V lost 5 bases and J 0 bases, leaving 5 bases between the germline ends. Looked up from germline, CDR1 is SEHNR and CDR2 is FQNEAQ (reference sequence). The CDR3 spells CASSHSSNQPQHF. The CDR3 DNA reads as TGTGCCAGCAGCCACAGTAGCAATCAGCCCCAGCATTTT.

This clone was picked up a small number of times. V is TRBV6-5 and J is TRBJ2-7; 7 positions match TRBD2. The germline V gene encodes CDR1 MNHEY and CDR2 SVGAGI. V shed 6 bases, J shed 2 bases, and the junction held 10 bases outside the gene matches. This CDR3 is built from 15 residues. CDR3 protein: CASRGRGDPTYEQYF. CDR3 DNA: TGTGCCAGCAGAGGCCGGGGGGACCCCACCTACGAGCAGTACTTC.

The chain links TRBV29-1 to TRBJ2-7; TRBD1 matches 9 bases. The J segment lost 0 bases and the V segment lost 7 bases, leaving 7 bases of the junction unmatched. There are 14 residues in the CDR3. In germline, CDR1 is SQVTM, CDR2 ANQGSEA. CDR3 nucleotides: TGCAGCGCACTGGGACAGGGAGTCTCCTACGAGCAGTACTTC. Translating gives CSALGQGVSYEQYF.

This clone was seen more than once but under ten times. This chain connects TRBV13 to TRBJ2-7; 7 nucleotides agree with TRBD1. Germline V CDR1 and CDR2: PRHDT, FYEKMQ (reference sequence). The CDR3 length is 14 residues. V shed 6 bases, J shed 4 bases, and the junction held 9 bases outside the gene matches. CDR3 nucleotide sequence: TGTGCCAGCAGATGGAAGGGGGCGGAATACGAGCAGTACTTC. Its translation: CASRWKGAEYEQYF.

The chain recombines TRBV6-2 or TRBV6-3 with TRBJ1-2, with 8 bases matching TRBD1. Germline assignment: CDR1 MNHEY and CDR2 SVGEGT. The CDR3 is 14 amino acids. Trimming at V came to 5 bases and at J to 4 bases, leaving 6 bases not matched to a gene. CDR3 sequence: CASSAGQGLYGYTF. Written as DNA, the CDR3 is TGTGCCAGCAGTGCTGGACAGGGCCTCTATGGCTACACCTTC.

The rearrangement links TRBV20-1 to TRBJ2-2; 8 nucleotides align to TRBD2. Unmatched junction bases numbered 12, after V lost 3 bases and J lost 6 bases. Per germline, CDR1 DFQATT and CDR2 SNEGSKA (reference sequence). The CDR3 length is 16 residues. The CDR3 DNA follows: TGCAGTGCTAGTCGAGCGGGGGCCGGGGGTGCCGGGGAGCTGTTTTTT. This gives the protein CSASRAGAGGAGELFF.